Only a few counts were recorded for the clone carrying this T cell receptor beta chain. The CDR3 contains 17 residues. The ends lost 0 bases at V and 2 bases at J; junction bases unmatched: 1. Germline CDR1 reads SGHAT; CDR2 reads FQNNGV. These data belong to a study of T-cell reconstitution after alpha-beta-depleted transplantation in children. It was with unique molecular identifiers that the TCRbeta library was prepared. TCRdb reprocessed the PCR reads via MiXCR and lists one record per CDR3 protein. The sample holds 640,000 or so distinct CDR3 sequences, roughly 15% seen once. The specimen comprised PBMCs from the stem cell graft donor, sampled from the stem cell graft. The source of this sequence is a human donor who donated a stem cell graft to a child with acute myeloid leukemia. The chain couples TRBV11-2 to TRBJ2-7; 16 bases are shared with TRBD2. CDR3 region: CASSLDGTSGGAYEQYF. CDR3 DNA: TGTGCCAGCAGCTTAGATGGGACTAGCGGGGGGGCCTACGAGCAGTACTTC.